Listed here are 17 T cell receptor beta chains from one sample, sequenced in a study of beta chain features in type 1 diabetes. cDNA synthesis used the whole RNA isolate, giving expressed TCRB sequences. Profiled with immunoSEQ multiplex PCR; TCRdb holds only in-frame clones, not every one. The sample includes about 710,000 clones, around an eighth seen only once; the top ten take 0.04%. General observations from the study: Among patients with Type 1 diabetes, TCRB CDR3s were moderately but significantly shorter in every one of the four CD4+ subsets.

Their antigen targets remain unknown. The sample comprised naive CD4+ T cells from blood. These receptors all come from a man younger than 30 with type 1 diabetes.

A remark on this clone: The sample carries other DNA sequences with the same CDR3. V gene TRBV29-1 combines with J gene TRBJ1-2, with unresolved D. The CDR3 covers 10 residues. V shed 3 bases and J shed 7 bases, with 6 bases lying between them. Germline loops: CDR1 SQVTM, CDR2 ANQGSEA. Here the CDR3 reads CSVDGGGYTF. The CDR3 nucleotides are TGCAGCGTTGACGGAGGTGGCTACACCTTC.

The chain has TRBV5-1 and TRBJ1-1; 8 nucleotides align to TRBD1. The CDR3 loop spans 16 amino acids. J was trimmed by 0 bases and V by 1 base; bases with no gene match: 5. CDR1 and CDR2 (germline): SGHRS, YFSETQ. The CDR3 reads CASSLISGGMNTEAFF. The DNA for the CDR3 is TGCGCCAGCAGCTTGATCTCAGGGGGCATGAACACTGAAGCTTTCTTT.

This clone has only a few counts. The V call is TRBV28, the J call TRBJ2-2, with D uncertain. CDR3 length equals 15 residues. Germline CDR1 is MDHEN and CDR2 is SYDVKM. Deletions cut 2 bases from V and 6 bases from J, with 13 bases between. Here the CDR3 reads CASSLRSLVAGELFF. CDR3 DNA: TGTGCCAGCAGTTTACGGAGTTTGGTGGCCGGGGAGCTGTTTTTT.

The V and J genes are TRBV13 and TRBJ2-5; D is uncertain. The CDR3 is made up of 13 amino acids. Trimming pared 7 bases from V and 4 bases from J, leaving 13 bases between. CDR1 is PRHDT, CDR2 FYEKMQ, per germline (reference sequence). The CDR3 sequence: CASTLVGSETQYF. The CDR3 DNA sequence: TGTGCCAGCACTTTAGTCGGGTCAGAGACCCAGTACTTC.

The chain is built from TRBV5-1 and TRBJ2-5, with D hard to call. The ends were cut back, 0 bases at V and 5 bases at J, with 11 bases in the middle. Germline-derived CDR1 and CDR2 are SGHRS and YFSETQ. The CDR3 loop spans 14 amino acids. CDR3 DNA: TGCGCCAGCAGCTTGGCACAGCAGCGCGAGACCCAGTACTTC. Amino acids: CASSLAQQRETQYF.

The chain links TRBV19 to TRBJ1-3; D not resolved. Trimming stripped 6 bases from V and 0 bases from J, with 18 bases between. Looked up from germline, CDR1 is LNHDA and CDR2 is SQIVND (reference sequence). This CDR3 has 17 amino acids. The CDR3 DNA is TGTGCCAGTAGCGACCACCACGGAGGGTTCTCTGGAAACACCATATATTTT. Residues: CASSDHHGGFSGNTIYF.

This clone was found a few times. The chain carries TRBV29-1 and TRBJ2-7, with TRBD1 matching 11 bases. Germline lookup yields CDR1 SQVTM and CDR2 ANQGSEA. J lost 6 bases, V lost 7 bases, and 5 bases had no gene match. The CDR3 extends over 12 amino acids. CDR3 protein: CSAGQGAGEQYF. The CDR3 DNA reads as TGCAGCGCCGGACAGGGGGCAGGCGAGCAGTACTTC.

This clone was observed a handful of times. This sequence joins TRBV7-9 and TRBJ1-6, with D unclear. The CDR3 totals 15 residues. In germline, CDR1 is SEHNR, CDR2 FQNEAQ (reference sequence). V was shortened by 8 bases and J by 1 base, with 12 bases between the two germline ends. The CDR3 DNA reads TGTGCCAGCGGAAAGAGTCGATCCTATAATTCACCCCTCCACTTT. Protein sequence: CASGKSRSYNSPLHF.

This clone was seen only a few times. The chain employs TRBV7-3 and TRBJ2-7; 7 nucleotides line up with TRBD2. CDR1 is SGHTA and CDR2 is FQGTGA in the germline V gene. The CDR3 sequence is 14 residues long. The V gene end was trimmed by 6 bases and the J gene end by 5 bases; junction bases not matched to a gene: 10. In DNA form, the CDR3 reads TGTGCCAGCAGTACCGGGGGGTCCGTCCACGAGCAGTACTTC. This translates into CASSTGGSVHEQYF.

The V gene is TRBV29-1, the J gene TRBJ2-7, with D possibly being TRBD1 (7 bases). CDR1 and CDR2 from the germline V gene are SQVTM and ANQGSEA. Between the trimmed V and J ends, which lost 0 bases and 0 bases, there was a span of 12 bases. The CDR3 consists of 15 residues. The CDR3 spells CSVEDAGQSSYEQYF. The CDR3 DNA reads TGCAGCGTTGAAGACGCGGGACAGTCCTCCTACGAGCAGTACTTC.

This clone was detected only a few times. The chain couples TRBV30 to TRBJ2-1; D unresolved. CDR1 is GTSNPN, CDR2 SVGIG, per germline (reference sequence). The CDR3 loop spans 11 amino acids. The V and J ends lost 5 bases and 7 bases respectively, with 9 bases between them. CDR3: CAWSLWNEQFF. DNA for the CDR3: TGTGCCTGGTCACTTTGGAATGAGCAGTTCTTC.

The V call is TRBV5-4, the J call TRBJ2-3; TRBD1 might be the D (5 bases). V was trimmed by 2 bases and J by 0 bases, leaving 10 bases between them. Looked up from germline, CDR1 is SGHNT and CDR2 is YYREEE (reference sequence). The CDR3 length is 15 residues. CDR3 coding DNA: TGTGCCAGCAGCTTTCGGACAACAAGCACAGATACGCAGTATTTT. Translating it yields CASSFRTTSTDTQYF. The full variable domain, completed using reference TRBV5-4 and TRBJ2-3, is ETGVTQSPTHLIKTRGQQVTLRCSSQSGHNTVSWYQQALGQGPQFIFQYYREEENGRGNFPPRFSGLQFPNYSSELNVNALELDDSALYLCASSFRTTSTDTQYFGPGTRLTVL.

The chain combines TRBV11-3 with TRBJ1-1, with unresolved D. Germline V lookup: CDR1 SGHNT, CDR2 YENEEA. With 1 base removed from V and 1 base from J, the gap between germline ends came to 7 bases. This CDR3 spans 14 amino acids. CDR3 loop: CASSLGFGNTEAFF. The DNA for the CDR3 is TGTGCCAGCAGCTTAGGGTTCGGGAACACTGAAGCTTTCTTT.

This clone was counted a few times. This rearrangement joins TRBV7-8 to TRBJ1-5, with D maybe TRBD1 (6 bases). The CDR3 extends over 13 amino acids. The V gene lost 2 bases and the J gene lost 6 bases, with 8 bases spanning the gap. Germline V gene data show CDR1 as SGHVS and CDR2 as FQNEAQ. CDR3 sequence reads: CASSLTGFQPQHF. The DNA of the CDR3 is TGTGCCAGCAGCTTAACAGGGTTTCAGCCCCAGCATTTT.

This clone came up a few times. V is TRBV5-1 and J is TRBJ2-5; D remains ambiguous. V gave up 7 bases and J gave up 2 bases, with 15 bases separating them. The germline CDR1 and CDR2 sequences are SGHRS and YFSETQ. CDR3 size: 14 residues. CDR3 loop: CASSDSQIQETQYF. The CDR3 nucleotides are TGCGCCAGCTCCGATTCTCAGATACAAGAGACCCAGTACTTC.

In regard to this clone: The sample has other DNA sequences that encode this CDR3 too. The chain recombines TRBV7-2 with TRBJ2-3; D gene unclear. Germline V gene data show CDR1 as SGHTA and CDR2 as FQGNSA. The CDR3 extends over 14 amino acids. V was pared by 0 bases and J by 0 bases, with 4 bases between. The CDR3 DNA follows: TGTGCCAGCAGCTTAGCGACTAGCACAGATACGCAGTATTTT. Translation gives CASSLATSTDTQYF.

This clone was found a few times. The chain joins TRBV30 to TRBJ2-1; TRBD2 aligns across 13 bases. The V and J ends lost 3 bases and 5 bases, in that order; junction bases with no gene match: 4. The CDR3 length is 15 residues. Germline loops: CDR1 GTSNPN, CDR2 SVGIG (reference sequence). CDR3 region: CAWRTGLAGNNEQFF. In DNA form, the CDR3 reads TGTGCCTGGAGAACGGGACTAGCGGGGAACAATGAGCAGTTCTTC.